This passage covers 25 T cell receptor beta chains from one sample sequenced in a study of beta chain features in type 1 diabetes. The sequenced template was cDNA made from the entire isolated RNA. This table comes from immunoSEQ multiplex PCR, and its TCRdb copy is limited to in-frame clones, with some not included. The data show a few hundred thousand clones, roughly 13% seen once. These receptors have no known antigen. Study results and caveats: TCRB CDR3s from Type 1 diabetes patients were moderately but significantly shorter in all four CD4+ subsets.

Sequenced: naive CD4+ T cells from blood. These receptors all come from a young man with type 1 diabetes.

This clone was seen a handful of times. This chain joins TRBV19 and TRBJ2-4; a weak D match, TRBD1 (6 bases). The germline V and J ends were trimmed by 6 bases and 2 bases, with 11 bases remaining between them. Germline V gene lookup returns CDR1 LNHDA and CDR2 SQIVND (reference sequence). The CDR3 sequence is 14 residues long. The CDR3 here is CASSAQGSKNIQYF. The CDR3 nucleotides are TGTGCCAGTAGCGCCCAGGGGTCCAAAAACATTCAGTACTTC.

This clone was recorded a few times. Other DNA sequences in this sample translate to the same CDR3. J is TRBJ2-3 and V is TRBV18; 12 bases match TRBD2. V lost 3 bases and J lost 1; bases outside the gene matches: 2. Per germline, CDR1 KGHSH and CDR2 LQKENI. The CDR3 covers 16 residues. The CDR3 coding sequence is TGTGCCAGCTCACCGCGGACTAGCGGGGGCACAGATACGCAGTATTTT. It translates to CASSPRTSGGTDTQYF.

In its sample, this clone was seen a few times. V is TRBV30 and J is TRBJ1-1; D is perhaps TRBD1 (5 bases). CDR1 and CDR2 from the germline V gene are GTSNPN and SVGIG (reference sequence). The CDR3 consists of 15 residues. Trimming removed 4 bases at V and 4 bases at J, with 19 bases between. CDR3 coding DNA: TGTGCCTGGACTGCGGGTTGGGGGGGAAGCACTGAAGCTTTCTTT. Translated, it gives CAWTAGWGGSTEAFF.

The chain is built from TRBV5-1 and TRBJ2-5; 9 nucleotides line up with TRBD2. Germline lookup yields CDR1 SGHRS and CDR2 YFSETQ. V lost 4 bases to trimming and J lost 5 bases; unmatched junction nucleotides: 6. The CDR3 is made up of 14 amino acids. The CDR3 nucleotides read TGCGCCAGCAGCGCGGCGGGAGGGGCGGAGACCCAGTACTTC. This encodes CASSAAGGAETQYF.

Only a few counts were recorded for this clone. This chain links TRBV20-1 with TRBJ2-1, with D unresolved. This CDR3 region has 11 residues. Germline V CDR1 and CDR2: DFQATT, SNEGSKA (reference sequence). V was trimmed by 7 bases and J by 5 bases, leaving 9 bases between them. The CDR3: CSEGRDNEQFF. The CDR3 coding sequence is TGCAGTGAAGGCCGGGACAATGAGCAGTTCTTC.

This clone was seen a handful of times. The CDR3 is CASSNGGSRPQHF. CDR3 in DNA: TGTGCCAGCAGTAATGGGGGGTCCCGGCCCCAGCATTTT. The rearrangement links TRBV28 to TRBJ1-5; possible D gene TRBD1, 5 bases. V gave up 5 bases and J gave up 9 bases, with 14 bases separating them. This CDR3 region has 13 residues. The V gene's germline CDR1 is MDHEN and CDR2 SYDVKM.

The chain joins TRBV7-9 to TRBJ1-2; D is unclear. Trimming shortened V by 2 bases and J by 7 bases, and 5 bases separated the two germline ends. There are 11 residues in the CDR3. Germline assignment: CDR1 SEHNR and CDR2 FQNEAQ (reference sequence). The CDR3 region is CASSLLSGYTF. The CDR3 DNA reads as TGTGCCAGCAGCTTACTCAGTGGCTACACCTTC. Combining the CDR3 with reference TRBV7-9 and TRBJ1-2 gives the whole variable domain DTGVSQNPRHKITKRGQNVTFRCDPISEHNRLYWYRQTLGQGPEFLTYFQNEAQLEKSRLLSDRFSAERPKGSFSTLEIQRTEQGDSAMYLCASSLLSGYTFGSGTRLTVV.

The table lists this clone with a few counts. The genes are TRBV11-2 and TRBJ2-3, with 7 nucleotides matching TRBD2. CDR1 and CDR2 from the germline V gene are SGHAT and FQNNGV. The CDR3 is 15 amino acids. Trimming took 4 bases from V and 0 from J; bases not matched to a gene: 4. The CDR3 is CASSSGSGSTDTQYF. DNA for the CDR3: TGTGCCAGCAGCTCCGGTAGCGGGAGCACAGATACGCAGTATTTT.

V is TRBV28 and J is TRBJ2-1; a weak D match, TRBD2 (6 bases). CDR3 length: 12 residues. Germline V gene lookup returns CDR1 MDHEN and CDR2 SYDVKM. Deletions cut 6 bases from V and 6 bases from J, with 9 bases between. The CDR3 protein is CASRGLFNEQFF. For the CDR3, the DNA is TGTGCCAGCAGGGGACTCTTCAATGAGCAGTTCTTC.

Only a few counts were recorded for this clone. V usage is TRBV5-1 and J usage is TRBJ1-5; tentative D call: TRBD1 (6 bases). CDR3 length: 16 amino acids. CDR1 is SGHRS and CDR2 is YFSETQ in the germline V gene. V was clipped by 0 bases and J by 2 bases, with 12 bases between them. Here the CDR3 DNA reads TGCGCCAGCAGCTTGGGCCTATCAGGGGGCAATCAGCCCCAGCATTTT. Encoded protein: CASSLGLSGGNQPQHF.

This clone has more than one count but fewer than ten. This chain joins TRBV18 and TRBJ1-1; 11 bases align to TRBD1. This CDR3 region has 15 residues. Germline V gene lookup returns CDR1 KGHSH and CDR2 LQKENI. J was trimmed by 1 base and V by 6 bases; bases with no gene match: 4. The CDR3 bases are TGTGCCAGCTCGCCGGGACAGGGGGGGAACACTGAAGCTTTCTTT. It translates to CASSPGQGGNTEAFF.

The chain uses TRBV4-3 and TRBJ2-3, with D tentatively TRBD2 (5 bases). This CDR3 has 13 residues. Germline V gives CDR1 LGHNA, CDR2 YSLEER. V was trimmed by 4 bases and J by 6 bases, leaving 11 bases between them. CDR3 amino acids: CASSPQTGDTQYF. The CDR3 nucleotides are TGCGCCAGCAGCCCTCAGACGGGGGATACGCAGTATTTT.

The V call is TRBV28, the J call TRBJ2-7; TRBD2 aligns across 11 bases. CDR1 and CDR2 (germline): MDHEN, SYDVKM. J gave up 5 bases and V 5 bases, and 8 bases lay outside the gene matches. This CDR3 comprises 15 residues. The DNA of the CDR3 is TGTGCCAGCAGTCCTGTAGCGGGAGGGCCCAACGAGCAGTACTTC. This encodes CASSPVAGGPNEQYF.

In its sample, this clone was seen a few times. This CDR3 is CASSLVRQITTNEKLFF. CDR3 nucleotides: TGTGCCAGCAGCTTAGTGAGACAGATAACAACTAATGAAAAACTGTTTTTT. The chain links TRBV7-2 to TRBJ1-4; tentatively, D is TRBD1 (5 bases). The CDR3 contains 17 residues. Trimming stripped 1 base from V and 0 bases from J, with 12 bases between. CDR1 SGHTA and CDR2 FQGNSA come from the germline V gene.

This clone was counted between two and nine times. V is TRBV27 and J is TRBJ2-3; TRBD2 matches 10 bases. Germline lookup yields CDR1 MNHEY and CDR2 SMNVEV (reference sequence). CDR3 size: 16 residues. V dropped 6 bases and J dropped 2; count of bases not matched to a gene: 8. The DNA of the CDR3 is TGTGCCAGCAGAGGTCTAGCGGGAGTCCCCACAGATACGCAGTATTTT. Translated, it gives CASRGLAGVPTDTQYF.

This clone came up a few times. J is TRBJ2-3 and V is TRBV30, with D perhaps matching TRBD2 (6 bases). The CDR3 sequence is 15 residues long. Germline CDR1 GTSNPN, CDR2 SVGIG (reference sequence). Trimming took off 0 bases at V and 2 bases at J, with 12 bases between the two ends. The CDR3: CAWSVGDSDTDTQYF. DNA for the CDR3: TGTGCCTGGAGTGTGGGGGACTCGGACACAGATACGCAGTATTTT.

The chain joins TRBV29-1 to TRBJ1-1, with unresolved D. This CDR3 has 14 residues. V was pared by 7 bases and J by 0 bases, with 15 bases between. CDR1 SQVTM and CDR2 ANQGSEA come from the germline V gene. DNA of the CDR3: TGCAGCGGTACCGGTCCGGGGATGAACACTGAAGCTTTCTTT. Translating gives CSGTGPGMNTEAFF.

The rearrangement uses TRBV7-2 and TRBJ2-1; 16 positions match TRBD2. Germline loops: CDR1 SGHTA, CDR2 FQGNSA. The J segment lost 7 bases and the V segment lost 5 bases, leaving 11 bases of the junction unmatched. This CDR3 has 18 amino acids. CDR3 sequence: CASSLGLAGGPARNEQFF. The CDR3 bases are TGTGCCAGCAGCCTGGGACTAGCGGGAGGGCCGGCGAGGAATGAGCAGTTCTTC.

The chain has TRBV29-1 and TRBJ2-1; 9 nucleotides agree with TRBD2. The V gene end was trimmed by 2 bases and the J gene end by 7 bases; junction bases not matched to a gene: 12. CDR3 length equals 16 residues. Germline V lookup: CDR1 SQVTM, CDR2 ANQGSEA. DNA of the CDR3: TGCAGCGTTGAAAGGTCGGGGACTAGCCGTCGGAATGAGCAGTTCTTC. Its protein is CSVERSGTSRRNEQFF.

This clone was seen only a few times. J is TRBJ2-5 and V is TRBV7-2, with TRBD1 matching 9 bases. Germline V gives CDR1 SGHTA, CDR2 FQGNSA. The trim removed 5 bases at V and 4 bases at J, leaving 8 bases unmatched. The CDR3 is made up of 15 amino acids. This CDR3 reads CASSGPGQGRETQYF. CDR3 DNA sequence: TGTGCCAGCAGCGGTCCGGGACAGGGTAGAGAGACCCAGTACTTC. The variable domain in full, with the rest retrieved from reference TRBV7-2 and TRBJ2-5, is GAGVSQSPSNKVTEKGKDVELRCDPISGHTALYWYRQSLGQGLEFLIYFQGNSAPDKSGLPSDRFSAERTGGSVSTLTIQRTQQEDSAVYLCASSGPGQGRETQYFGPGTRLLVL.

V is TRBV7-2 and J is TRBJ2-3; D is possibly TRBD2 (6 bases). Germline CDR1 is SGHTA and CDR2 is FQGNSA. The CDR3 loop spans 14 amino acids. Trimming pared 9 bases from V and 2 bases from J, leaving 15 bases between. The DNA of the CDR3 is TGTGCCAGTCGGTCCGGAGGGTTCACAGATACGCAGTATTTT. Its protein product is CASRSGGFTDTQYF.

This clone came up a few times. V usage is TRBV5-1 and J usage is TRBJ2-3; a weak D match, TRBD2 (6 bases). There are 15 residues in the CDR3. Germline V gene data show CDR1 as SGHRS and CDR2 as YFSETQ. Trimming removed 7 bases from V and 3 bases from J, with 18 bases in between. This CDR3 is CASVEDGRGTDTQYF. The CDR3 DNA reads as TGCGCCAGCGTCGAGGACGGGAGAGGGACAGATACGCAGTATTTT.

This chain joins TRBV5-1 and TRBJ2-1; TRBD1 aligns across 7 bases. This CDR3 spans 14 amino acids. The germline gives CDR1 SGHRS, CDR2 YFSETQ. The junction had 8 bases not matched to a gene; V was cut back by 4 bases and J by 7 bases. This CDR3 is CASSPGQRENEQFF. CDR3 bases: TGCGCCAGCAGCCCGGGACAGAGGGAAAATGAGCAGTTCTTC.

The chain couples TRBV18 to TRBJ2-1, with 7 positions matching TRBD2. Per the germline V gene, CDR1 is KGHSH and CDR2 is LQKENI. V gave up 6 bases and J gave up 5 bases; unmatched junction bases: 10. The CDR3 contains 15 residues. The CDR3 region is CASSRGLEENNEQFF. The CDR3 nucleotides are TGTGCCAGCTCGCGTGGACTAGAAGAAAACAATGAGCAGTTCTTC.

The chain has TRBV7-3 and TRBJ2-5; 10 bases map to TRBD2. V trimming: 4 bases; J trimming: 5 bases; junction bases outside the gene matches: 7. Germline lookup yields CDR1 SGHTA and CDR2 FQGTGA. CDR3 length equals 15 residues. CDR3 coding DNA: TGTGCCAGCAGCTCCAGGAAAGCGGGAGGGGAGACCCAGTACTTC. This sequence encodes CASSSRKAGGETQYF. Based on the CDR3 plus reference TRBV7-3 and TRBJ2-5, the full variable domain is GAGVSQTPSNKVTEKGKYVELRCDPISGHTALYWYRQSLGQGPEFLIYFQGTGAADDSGLPNDRFFAVRPEGSVSTLKIQRTERGDSAVYLCASSSRKAGGETQYFGPGTRLLVL.